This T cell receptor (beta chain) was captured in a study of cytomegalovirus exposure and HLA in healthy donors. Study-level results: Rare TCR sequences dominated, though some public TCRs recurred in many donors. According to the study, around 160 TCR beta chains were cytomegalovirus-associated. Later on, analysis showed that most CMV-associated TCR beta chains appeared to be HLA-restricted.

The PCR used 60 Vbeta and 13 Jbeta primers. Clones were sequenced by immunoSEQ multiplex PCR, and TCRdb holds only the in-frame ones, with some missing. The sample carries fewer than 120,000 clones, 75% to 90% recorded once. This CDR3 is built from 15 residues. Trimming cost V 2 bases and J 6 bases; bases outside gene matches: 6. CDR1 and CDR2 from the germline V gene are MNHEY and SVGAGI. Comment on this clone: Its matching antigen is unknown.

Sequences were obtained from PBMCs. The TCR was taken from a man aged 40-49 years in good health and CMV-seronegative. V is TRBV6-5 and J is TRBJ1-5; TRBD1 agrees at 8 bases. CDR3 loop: CASSYGQGAGQPQHF. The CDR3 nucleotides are TGTGCCAGCAGTTACGGGCAGGGGGCAGGTCAGCCCCAGCATTTT.